This paragraph covers one T cell receptor (beta chain) sequence. The data were taken from a study of T cell responses to AZD1222 COVID-19 vaccine. The germline CDR1 and CDR2 sequences are SGHRS and YFSETQ. V was pared by 4 bases and J by 5 bases, with 9 bases between. The CDR3 is 12 amino acids. Some clones are missing from TCRdb's copy, which holds only in-frame ones; the method was immunoSEQ multiplex PCR. The profile shows 160,000 or so clones, 85% to 90% of them singletons. The origin of this receptor is an adult in good health. The specimen was peripheral blood, collected on day 0 of AZD1222 vaccination. The chain is built from TRBV5-1 and TRBJ2-5; perhaps TRBD2 as D (6 bases). Here the CDR3 reads CASSRDSETQYF. The CDR3 nucleotides read TGCGCCAGCAGCCGGGACTCCGAGACCCAGTACTTC.